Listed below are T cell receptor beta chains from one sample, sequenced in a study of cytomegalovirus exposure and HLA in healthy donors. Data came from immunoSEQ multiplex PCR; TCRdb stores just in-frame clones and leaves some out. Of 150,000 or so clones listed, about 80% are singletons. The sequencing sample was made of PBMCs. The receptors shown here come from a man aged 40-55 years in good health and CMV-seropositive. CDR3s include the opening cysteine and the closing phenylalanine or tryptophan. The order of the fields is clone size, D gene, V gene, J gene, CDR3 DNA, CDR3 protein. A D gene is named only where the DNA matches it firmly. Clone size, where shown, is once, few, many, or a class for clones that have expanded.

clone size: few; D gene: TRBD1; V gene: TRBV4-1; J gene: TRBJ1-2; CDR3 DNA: TGCGCCAGCAGCCCCAGATCCGGGACAGGAAATGGCTACACCTTC; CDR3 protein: CASSPRSGTGNGYTF
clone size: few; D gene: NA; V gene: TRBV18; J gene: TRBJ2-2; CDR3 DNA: TGTGCCAGCTCACCCCGCGGCCGAACCGGGGAGCTGTTTTTT; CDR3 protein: CASSPRGRTGELFF
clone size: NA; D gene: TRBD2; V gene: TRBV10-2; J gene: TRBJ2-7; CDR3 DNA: TGCGCCAGCAGTACACTAGCGGGAGCAAATCCTAAGGAGCAGTACTTC; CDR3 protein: CASSTLAGANPKEQYF
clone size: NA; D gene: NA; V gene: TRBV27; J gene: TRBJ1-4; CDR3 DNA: TGTGCCAGCACCCTGCGTCCAGGGACTAATGAAAAACTGTTTTTT; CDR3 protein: CASTLRPGTNEKLFF
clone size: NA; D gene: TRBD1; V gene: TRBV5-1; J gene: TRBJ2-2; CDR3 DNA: TGCGCCAGCAGCTTGTCCGGACAGGGGGCCGGGGAGCTGTTTTTT; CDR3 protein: CASSLSGQGAGELFF
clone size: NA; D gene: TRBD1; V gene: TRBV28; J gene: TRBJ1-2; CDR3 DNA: TGTGCCAGCAACCCGGGACAGGGAGTGCGGGGCTACACCTTC; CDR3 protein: CASNPGQGVRGYTF
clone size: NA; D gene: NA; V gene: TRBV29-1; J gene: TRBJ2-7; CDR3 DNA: TGCAGCCCATCAACGGGACATTCCCACGAGCAGTACTTC; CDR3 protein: CSPSTGHSHEQYF
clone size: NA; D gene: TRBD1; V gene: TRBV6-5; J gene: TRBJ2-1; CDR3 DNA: TGTGCCAGCTCCTCGGGCGGACAGGGCTCAAATGAGCAGTTCTTC; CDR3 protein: CASSSGGQGSNEQFF
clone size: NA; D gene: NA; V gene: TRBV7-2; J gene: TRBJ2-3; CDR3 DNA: TGTGCCAGCACCCTAGCTGCGGATACGCAGTATTTT; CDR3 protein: CASTLAADTQYF
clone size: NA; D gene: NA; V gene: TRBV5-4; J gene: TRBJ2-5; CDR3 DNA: TGTGCCAGCAGCTTCCTCGGCGGGCCCCAAGAGACCCAGTACTTC; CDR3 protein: CASSFLGGPQETQYF
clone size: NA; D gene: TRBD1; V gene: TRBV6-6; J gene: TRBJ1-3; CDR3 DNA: TGTGCCAGCAGTCCAAGGACAGGGGGCCGGAACACCATATATTTT; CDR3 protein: CASSPRTGGRNTIYF